The T cell receptor beta chain under discussion was sequenced for a study of long-term antiretroviral therapy in people with HIV. CDR1 and CDR2 from the germline V gene are LNHDA and SQIVND (reference sequence). V shed 7 bases and J shed 3 bases, with 15 bases lying between them. The CDR3 contains 15 residues. Study-wide results and limits: Against controls, HIV repertoires showed narrower ranges of CDR3 length.

With respect to this clone: Its antigen is not known.

The assay used was immunoSEQ (version v3.0), run at survey level. Target depth was about 35,000-50,000 T-cell genomes per sample. Some clones are missing from TCRdb's copy, which holds only in-frame ones; the method was immunoSEQ multiplex PCR. In the table there are 14,000 or so clones, 88% of which are singletons. This sample comprised unsorted PBMCs, obtained 6.2 years after starting antiretroviral therapy. The clonotype was recovered from a man between 40 and 49 years old with HIV. The V gene is TRBV19, the J gene TRBJ2-2; perhaps TRBD1 as D (5 bases). The CDR3 loop reads CASTSSGRDTGELFF. The DNA for the CDR3 is TGTGCCAGTACCAGCTCGGGCAGGGACACCGGGGAGCTGTTTTTT.